These 22 T cell receptor beta chains were sequenced from one sample in a study of cytomegalovirus exposure and HLA in healthy donors. Some clones are missing from TCRdb's copy, which holds only in-frame ones; the method was immunoSEQ multiplex PCR. The sample holds around 160,000 clones, over 80% seen once. The material sequenced was PBMCs. The receptors were gathered from a man under 40 in good health and CMV-seropositive.

This clone was detected only a few times. The V and J genes are TRBV4-2 and TRBJ2-1, with D possibly matching TRBD2 (6 bases). From germline, CDR1 is LGHNA and CDR2 YNFKEQ. Trimming took 1 base from V and 4 from J, leaving 8 bases between them. The CDR3 is made up of 14 amino acids. CDR3 loop: CASSQGEAYNEQFF. CDR3 nucleotide sequence: TGTGCCAGCAGCCAAGGGGAGGCTTACAATGAGCAGTTCTTC.

The rearrangement links TRBV5-1 to TRBJ2-5, with 11 bases fitting TRBD2. Trimming at V came to 4 bases and at J to 2 bases, leaving 4 bases not matched to a gene. The CDR3 runs to 15 residues. Germline assignment: CDR1 SGHRS and CDR2 YFSETQ. CDR3 sequence (DNA): TGCGCCAGCAGCCTAGCGGGGGGACCTCAAGAGACCCAGTACTTC. This sequence encodes CASSLAGGPQETQYF.

The gene calls are TRBV15 and TRBJ2-7, with 7 positions matching TRBD2. From germline, CDR1 is LNHNV and CDR2 YYDKDF (reference sequence). V shed 1 base, J shed 3 bases, and the junction held 15 bases outside the gene matches. The CDR3 runs to 18 residues. This CDR3 is CATSRVYETSPGGYEQYF. CDR3 DNA: TGTGCCACCAGCAGAGTCTACGAGACCTCGCCGGGGGGCTACGAGCAGTACTTC.

V usage is TRBV5-6 and J usage is TRBJ1-1; D is possibly TRBD1 (6 bases). The V and J ends lost 4 bases and 0 bases respectively, with 16 bases between them. The CDR3 covers 16 residues. Looked up from germline, CDR1 is SGHDT and CDR2 is YYEEEE. The CDR3 is CASSDSGTHMNTEAFF. CDR3 coding DNA: TGTGCCAGCAGCGACTCCGGGACACACATGAACACTGAAGCTTTCTTT.

The V call is TRBV6-4, the J call TRBJ2-3, with TRBD2 matching over 9 bases. Germline V gene lookup returns CDR1 MRHNA and CDR2 SNTAGT. The CDR3 is 16 amino acids. J gave up 1 base and V 3 bases, and 5 bases lay outside the gene matches. CDR3 sequence reads: CASSELVAGGTDTQYF. The CDR3 DNA sequence: TGTGCCAGCAGTGAATTGGTAGCGGGGGGCACAGATACGCAGTATTTT.

The CDR3 nucleotides are TGTGCCAGCAGCATAAGACAGGGATCGAACACTGAAGCTTTCTTT. It translates to CASSIRQGSNTEAFF. The V and J genes are TRBV7-6 and TRBJ1-1; 7 positions agree with TRBD1. The ends lost 5 bases at V and 1 base at J; junction bases unmatched: 7. The CDR3 has 15 amino acids. Germline-derived CDR1 and CDR2 are SGHVS and FNYEAQ.

This clone has a single count. CDR3 in amino acids: CASSLRRGAGANVLTF. CDR3 bases: TGTGCCAGCAGCTTACGGCGGGGGGCTGGGGCCAACGTCCTGACTTTC. The rearrangement joins TRBV7-2 to TRBJ2-6; 8 nucleotides line up with TRBD2. Trimming at V came to 2 bases and at J to 2 bases, leaving 2 bases not matched to a gene. Germline V gene sequence: CDR1 SGHTA, CDR2 FQGNSA. The CDR3 is 16 amino acids.

Only a few counts were recorded for this clone. The V call is TRBV5-1, the J call TRBJ2-7; the match to TRBD2 covers 10 bases. The CDR3 contains 15 residues. Germline loops: CDR1 SGHRS, CDR2 YFSETQ. V gave up 8 bases and J gave up 3 bases; unmatched junction bases: 11. In nucleotides, the CDR3 is TGCGCCAGTCAACGAGCGGGGGGGACGGACTACGAGCAGTACTTC. Its protein is CASQRAGGTDYEQYF.

The chain combines TRBV7-6 with TRBJ2-5, with 10 bases identical to TRBD2. V was clipped by 1 base and J by 4 bases; unmatched bases: 3. Germline V gives CDR1 SGHVS, CDR2 FNYEAQ. The CDR3 has 15 amino acids. CDR3: CASSLDGLAVETQYF. DNA of the CDR3: TGTGCCAGCAGCTTAGACGGACTAGCGGTAGAGACCCAGTACTTC.

The V and J genes are TRBV25-1 and TRBJ1-1, with 11 bases aligning to TRBD1. The V gene's germline CDR1 is MGHDK and CDR2 SYGVNS. V was clipped by 5 bases and J by 10 bases; unmatched bases: 15. CDR3 size: 16 residues. CDR3 sequence: CASSKVGQGASDGAFF. The CDR3 DNA follows: TGTGCCAGCAGTAAGGTCGGACAGGGGGCTTCCGACGGAGCTTTCTTT.

This rearrangement joins TRBV15 to TRBJ2-1; weak D call: TRBD1 (6 bases). Trimming shortened V by 2 bases and J by 3 bases, and 14 bases separated the two germline ends. CDR1 is LNHNV and CDR2 is YYDKDF in the germline V gene (reference sequence). This CDR3 has 16 residues. The CDR3 spells CATSRQTGYSYNEQFF. CDR3 in DNA: TGTGCCACCAGCAGACAAACAGGGTACAGCTACAATGAGCAGTTCTTC. Supplemented by reference TRBV15 and TRBJ2-1, the full variable domain reads DAMVIQNPRYQVTQFGKPVTLSCSQTLNHNVMYWYQQKSSQAPKLLFHYYDKDFNNEADTPDNFQSRRPNTSFCFLDIRSPGLGDTAMYLCATSRQTGYSYNEQFFGPGTRLTVL.

This chain uses TRBV10-1 with TRBJ2-7, with a possible D match to TRBD1 (5 bases). Looked up from germline, CDR1 is WNHNN and CDR2 is SYGVQD (reference sequence). CDR3 length equals 14 residues. With 2 bases removed from V and 1 base from J, the gap between germline ends came to 9 bases. The CDR3 DNA sequence: TGCGCCAGCAGTGAGGCAGGGTCTTCCTACGAGCAGTACTTC. Protein: CASSEAGSSYEQYF.

Comment on this clone: A junction boundary mismatches the germline segment, possibly from a read error. V and J are TRBV4-3 and TRBJ1-3; D gene uncertain. The CDR3 extends over 14 amino acids. Germline V gene sequence: CDR1 LGHNA, CDR2 YSLEER. The CDR3 DNA sequence: TGCGCCAGCAGCCAAGAGAGCGCTGGCAACACCATATATTTT. It codes for CASSQESAGNTIYF.

In its sample, this clone was seen once. A read error may account for a junction end that differs from germline. The chain is built from TRBV7-9 and TRBJ2-5; D not certain. Germline-derived CDR1 and CDR2 are SEHNR and FQNEAQ (reference sequence). The CDR3 runs 11 residues. The CDR3 sequence: CASSYQETQYF. The DNA for the CDR3 is TGTGCCAGCAGCTACCAGGAGACCCAGTACTTC. Complete variable domain (other parts from reference TRBV7-9 and TRBJ2-5): DTGVSQNPRHKITKRGQNVTFRCDPISEHNRLYWYRQTLGQGPEFLTYFQNEAQLEKSRLLSDRFSAERPKGSFSTLEIQRTEQGDSAMYLCASSYQETQYFGPGTRLLVL.

The chain is built from TRBV4-1 and TRBJ2-7; 11 positions agree with TRBD2. The V and J ends lost 4 bases and 2 bases, in that order; junction bases with no gene match: 4. CDR3 length: 15 amino acids. Germline CDR1 and CDR2: MGHRA and YSYEKL. The CDR3 here is CASSPRLAGPYEQYF. Here the CDR3 DNA reads TGCGCCAGCAGCCCCCGACTAGCGGGGCCCTACGAGCAGTACTTC.

A few counts support this clone. The chain combines TRBV7-2 with TRBJ2-3; TRBD2 matches at 8 bases. This CDR3 has 15 amino acids. CDR1 is SGHTA, CDR2 FQGNSA, per germline. The junction had 10 bases not matched to a gene; V was cut back by 6 bases and J by 5 bases. CDR3 in DNA: TGTGCCAGCAGACCTCCGGGGGGGCAGGGAGATACGCAGTATTTT. Amino acids: CASRPPGGQGDTQYF.

This chain links TRBV7-9 with TRBJ2-5; 10 bases fit TRBD1. The CDR3 loop spans 15 amino acids. With V trimmed by 5 bases and J by 4 bases, 7 bases remained unmatched. Germline CDR1 reads SEHNR; CDR2 reads FQNEAQ (reference sequence). Here the CDR3 reads CASSPDRGRVETQYF. The CDR3 DNA follows: TGTGCCAGCAGCCCCGACAGGGGGCGGGTAGAGACCCAGTACTTC.

This clone was seen once. The rearrangement uses TRBV7-3 and TRBJ2-2; 7 bases map to TRBD1. The trim removed 4 bases at V and 6 bases at J, leaving 2 bases unmatched. CDR1 is SGHTA, CDR2 FQGTGA, per germline. This CDR3 spans 13 amino acids. The CDR3 loop is CASSSQGAGELFF. The CDR3 DNA reads TGTGCCAGCAGCTCGCAGGGGGCCGGGGAGCTGTTTTTT.

A single count supports this clone. The chain carries TRBV7-2 and TRBJ1-2; tentatively, D is TRBD1 (5 bases). Trimming cost V 7 bases and J 4 bases, with 19 bases left between them. Germline V gene lookup returns CDR1 SGHTA and CDR2 FQGNSA. There are 15 residues in the CDR3. CDR3 nucleotides: TGTGCCAGCACCGACGTGGCGGGGGGAACCTATGGCTACACCTTC. Residues: CASTDVAGGTYGYTF.

The gene calls are TRBV21-1 and TRBJ2-1; the D call in the table, TRBD2, was not verified against the DNA. TRBV21-1 is flagged as a pseudogene. CDR3 length: 13 amino acids. In DNA, the CDR3 is TGTGCCAGCAGCAAAGCAAGCGTTGATGAGCAGTTCTTC. This translates into CASSKASVDEQFF.

V usage is TRBV2 and J usage is TRBJ1-1, with a weak D call TRBD1 (5 bases). Germline V CDR1 and CDR2: SNHLY, FYNNEI. The CDR3 extends over 13 amino acids. Trimming took 5 bases from V and 1 from J, leaving 8 bases between them. The chain's CDR3 is CASSLQENTEAFF. The CDR3 region has the DNA TGTGCCAGCAGTCTACAGGAGAACACTGAAGCTTTCTTT.

The chain uses TRBV9 and TRBJ1-2; perhaps TRBD1 as D (5 bases). CDR3 length equals 15 residues. From germline, CDR1 is SGDLS and CDR2 YYNGEE. Trimming stripped 0 bases from V and 0 bases from J, with 9 bases between. CDR3 coding DNA: TGTGCCAGCAGCGTAGCAGGGCCTGCTAACTATGGCTACACCTTC. It codes for CASSVAGPANYGYTF.